The 6 T cell receptor beta chains in this list originate from one sample, sequenced in a study of blood T cell repertoires in COVID-19. Produced via immunoSEQ multiplex PCR; TCRdb's table is partial and in-frame only. The sample lists some 70,000 clones; 65% to 85% were seen once. Sequenced sample: peripheral blood. These receptors all stem from a man in his forties or fifties with active COVID-19.

The gene calls are TRBV5-4 and TRBJ2-3, with 14 positions matching TRBD2. The CDR3 consists of 16 residues. J gave up 5 bases and V 3 bases, and 5 bases lay outside the gene matches. The germline V gene has CDR1 SGHNT and CDR2 YYREEE (reference sequence). The CDR3 loop is CASSSGLAGVKDTQYF. In nucleotides, the CDR3 is TGTGCCAGCAGCTCGGGACTAGCGGGAGTAAAAGATACGCAGTATTTT.

The chain carries TRBV6-5 and TRBJ2-1; a weak D match, TRBD1 (5 bases). The germline V gene has CDR1 MNHEY and CDR2 SVGAGI. V gave up 3 bases and J gave up 1 base, with 10 bases separating them. This CDR3 has 15 amino acids. The CDR3 coding sequence is TGTGCCAGCAGTTATCTTGGGGCGTCCTACAATGAGCAGTTCTTC. Translating gives CASSYLGASYNEQFF.

V and J are TRBV13 and TRBJ2-5, with D perhaps TRBD1 (6 bases). Trimming shortened V by 2 bases and J by 2 bases, and 9 bases separated the two germline ends. The CDR3 sequence is 14 residues long. CDR1 is PRHDT, CDR2 FYEKMQ, per germline (reference sequence). The CDR3 sequence is CASSLRTDQETQYF. In DNA form, the CDR3 reads TGTGCCAGCAGCTTAAGGACAGATCAAGAGACCCAGTACTTC. The full variable domain, completed using reference TRBV13 and TRBJ2-5, is AAGVIQSPRHLIKEKRETATLKCYPIPRHDTVYWYQQGPGQDPQFLISFYEKMQSDKGSIPDRFSAQQFSDYHSELNMSSLELGDSALYFCASSLRTDQETQYFGPGTRLLVL.

In DNA, the CDR3 is TGTGCCAGCAGCCCGTTGACAGGGTACGAGCAGTACTTC. Amino acids: CASSPLTGYEQYF. V and J are TRBV14 and TRBJ2-7; 7 bases fit TRBD1. CDR1 and CDR2 (germline): SGHDN, FVKESK. The CDR3 extends over 13 amino acids. Losses at the gene ends were 4 bases for V and 4 bases for J; bases not matched to a gene: 4.

This clone was seen more than once but under ten times. This rearrangement joins TRBV13 to TRBJ2-1; the match to TRBD2 covers 11 bases. The V gene's germline CDR1 is PRHDT and CDR2 FYEKMQ (reference sequence). The trim removed 5 bases at V and 1 base at J, leaving 10 bases unmatched. CDR3 length: 18 residues. CDR3 sequence reads: CASSPSGGPRLSYNEQFF. The CDR3 DNA sequence: TGTGCCAGCAGCCCTAGCGGGGGGCCGCGTTTGTCCTACAATGAGCAGTTCTTC.

The chain carries TRBV6-4 and TRBJ2-1; 11 positions match TRBD2. Per germline, CDR1 MRHNA and CDR2 SNTAGT. V lost 4 bases, J lost 5 bases, and 1 base stayed unmatched. CDR3 length equals 14 residues. The CDR3 loop is CASSGLAGNNEQFF. The CDR3 coding sequence is TGTGCCAGCAGTGGACTAGCGGGAAACAATGAGCAGTTCTTC.